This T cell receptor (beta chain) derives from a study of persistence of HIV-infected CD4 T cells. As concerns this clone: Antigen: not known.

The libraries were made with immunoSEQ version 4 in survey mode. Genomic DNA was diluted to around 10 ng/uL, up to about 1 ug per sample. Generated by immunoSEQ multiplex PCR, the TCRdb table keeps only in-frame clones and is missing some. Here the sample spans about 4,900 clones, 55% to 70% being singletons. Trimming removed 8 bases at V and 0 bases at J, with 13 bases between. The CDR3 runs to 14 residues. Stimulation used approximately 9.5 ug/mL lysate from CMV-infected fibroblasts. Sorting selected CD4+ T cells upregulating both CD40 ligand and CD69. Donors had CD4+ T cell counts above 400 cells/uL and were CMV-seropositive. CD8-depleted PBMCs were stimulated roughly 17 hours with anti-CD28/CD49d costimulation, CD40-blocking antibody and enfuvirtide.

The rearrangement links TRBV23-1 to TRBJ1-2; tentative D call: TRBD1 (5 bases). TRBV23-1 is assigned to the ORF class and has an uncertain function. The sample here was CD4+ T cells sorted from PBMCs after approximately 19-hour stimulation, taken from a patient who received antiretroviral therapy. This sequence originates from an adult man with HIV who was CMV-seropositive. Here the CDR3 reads CASGGAGPNYGYTF. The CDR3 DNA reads TGCGCCAGCGGAGGGGCAGGGCCTAACTATGGCTACACCTTC.